The clone carrying this T cell receptor beta chain was counted ten times or more. Its matching antigen is unknown. 5'RACE with constant-segment primers yielded barcoded, UMI-tagged TCR alpha and TCR beta cDNA libraries. Each CDR3 protein is one row after TCRdb ran MiXCR on the 5' RACE reads. This repertoire shows roughly 15,000 distinct CDR3 sequences, about a fifth found once; its top ten account for 55% to 70%. The source of the sample is a study of T-cell memory formation after mild COVID-19. Study overall: Among the donors, TCR clusters were largely specific to each donor. Study results and limitations: The pre-infection memory compartment contained some responding clones, suggesting cross-reactive memory joined.

Germline values: CDR1 MGHRA, CDR2 YSYEKL. This CDR3 is 14 amino acids long. V lost 2 bases and J lost 9, with 11 bases in between. The sample taken for sequencing was PBMCs or a T cell subset sorted from them (not recorded which). The clonotype comes from a man aged 18 to 29 who had mild COVID-19 (a few samples of this study predate the infection). Cell type and time point are not known. The genes are TRBV4-1 and TRBJ1-6, with D unclear. The CDR3 DNA reads as TGCGCCAGCAGCCAATGGGCCAGGCCTTCACCCCTCCACTTT. Protein sequence: CASSQWARPSPLHF.